A selection of T cell receptor beta chains follows, all from one sample in a study of cytomegalovirus exposure and HLA in healthy donors. TCRdb's table, derived via immunoSEQ multiplex PCR, lists solely in-frame clones and lacks some. The sample totals about 77,000 clones; its top ten clones hold about an eighth. Sequenced sample: PBMCs. All receptors derive from a man between 45 and 60 years old in good health and CMV-seropositive. The CDR3 runs from the conserved cysteine through the conserved F or W. D genes are given only for firm matches.

D | J | V | CDR3 | DNA
TRBD1 | TRBJ1-3 | TRBV18 | CASSPVTGGNTIYF | TGTGCCAGCTCACCCGTGACAGGGGGAAACACCATATATTTT
TRBD1 | TRBJ2-1 | TRBV6-6 | CAGSLDRVPFNEQFF | TGTGCCGGCAGTTTGGACAGGGTTCCCTTTAATGAGCAGTTCTTC
TRBD1 | TRBJ2-5 | TRBV5-4 | CASSLLGQGGETQYF | TGTGCCAGCAGCTTGCTGGGACAGGGAGGGGAGACCCAGTACTTC
- | TRBJ2-2 | TRBV5-1 | CASSPERTRGGELFF | TGCGCCAGCAGCCCCGAGAGGACTCGAGGCGGGGAGCTGTTTTTT
TRBD2 | TRBJ2-3 | TRBV6-1 | CASSVWLAATDTQYF | TGTGCCAGCAGTGTTTGGCTAGCGGCAACAGATACGCAGTATTTT
TRBD1 | TRBJ1-2 | TRBV28 | CASSKSGTGKNYGYTF | TGTGCCAGCAGTAAATCCGGGACAGGGAAGAACTATGGCTACACCTTC
TRBD1 | TRBJ1-4 | TRBV18 | CASSPDRGVTNEKLFF | TGTGCCAGCTCGCCCGACAGGGGGGTGACTAATGAAAAACTGTTTTTT
- | TRBJ2-7 | TRBV5-1 | CASRSMPPPSTDEQYF | TGCGCCAGCCGCTCAATGCCCCCCCCTTCTACGGACGAGCAGTACTTC
- | TRBJ1-5 | TRBV30 | CAWSEGVQINQPQHF | TGTGCCTGGAGTGAGGGGGTGCAAATCAATCAGCCCCAGCATTTT
TRBD1 | TRBJ1-2 | TRBV28 | CASSLPTGGRGYTF | TGTGCCAGCAGTTTACCGACAGGGGGCCGTGGCTACACCTTC
- | TRBJ2-2 | TRBV7-2 | CASSPSRGGELFF | TGTGCCAGCAGCCCTAGCAGGGGCGGGGAGCTGTTTTTT
- | TRBJ1-1 | TRBV29-1 | CSVEAGDGNTEAFF | TGCAGCGTTGAAGCAGGGGACGGCAACACTGAAGCTTTCTTT
TRBD1 | TRBJ2-3 | TRBV7-2 | CASIDRAGTDTQYF | TGTGCCAGTATAGACAGGGCAGGCACAGATACGCAGTATTTT
- | TRBJ2-2 | TRBV5-1 | CASSFYNTGELFF | TGCGCCAGCAGCTTCTATAACACCGGGGAGCTGTTTTTT
TRBD1 | TRBJ2-5 | TRBV6-1 | CASSGYRQGAETQYF | TGTGCCAGCAGTGGCTACCGACAGGGCGCAGAGACCCAGTACTTC
TRBD2 | TRBJ2-5 | TRBV5-1 | CASSFGTNEEKTQYF | TGCGCCAGCAGCTTCGGGACTAATGAGGAGAAGACCCAGTACTTC
TRBD1 | TRBJ1-2 | TRBV14 | CASSPPGTGYGYTF | TGTGCCAGCAGCCCCCCCGGGACAGGCTATGGCTACACCTTC
TRBD1 | TRBJ1-2 | TRBV2 | CASRDQGAGDGYTF | TGTGCCAGCAGGGACCAGGGGGCTGGGGATGGCTACACCTTC
- | TRBJ1-2 | TRBV5-4 | CASSRPGQGPNYGYTF | TGTGCCAGCAGTCGACCAGGGCAGGGGCCTAACTATGGCTACACCTTC
TRBD1 | TRBJ2-2 | TRBV2 | CASSDPRGLDTGELFF | TGTGCCAGCAGTGACCCCAGGGGGTTGGACACCGGGGAGCTGTTTTTT
TRBD1 | TRBJ1-1 | TRBV19 | CASSMVRGQMNTEAFF | TGTGCCAGTAGTATGGTAAGGGGGCAAATGAACACTGAAGCTTTCTTT
- | TRBJ2-1 | TRBV14 | CASSQRGGYNEQFF | TGTGCCAGCAGCCAAAGAGGAGGATACAATGAGCAGTTCTTC